The 16 T cell receptor beta chains in this list originate from one sample, sequenced in a study of breast tumors, draining lymph nodes, adjacent tissues. Breast cancer patients provided tissue from their axillary draining lymph nodes. TCRdb re-called the multiplex PCR reads with MiXCR, one entry per CDR3 protein. The sample carries roughly 86,000 distinct CDR3 sequences, roughly a fifth recorded once. Sequenced input: axillary lymph node tissue. These receptors came from a female donor with breast cancer. Some clones in this sample may be carry-over from other donors' samples.

This chain links TRBV19 with TRBJ2-5; no clear D gene. V lost 5 bases to trimming and J lost 2 bases, with 9 bases between them. The CDR3 runs to 13 residues. Germline CDR1 LNHDA, CDR2 SQIVND (reference sequence). The CDR3 reads CASSVTQQETQYF. For the CDR3, the DNA is TGTGCCAGTAGTGTTACCCAACAAGAGACCCAGTACTTC.

This clonotype was seen repeatedly, ten times or more. This chain connects TRBV19 to TRBJ2-2, with 14 bases lining up with TRBD2. The CDR3 contains 17 residues. CDR1 and CDR2 from the germline V gene are LNHDA and SQIVND (reference sequence). V was pared by 0 bases and J by 5 bases, with 2 bases of the junction left unmatched. This CDR3 is CASSIEWTSGRTGELFF. The CDR3 DNA reads TGTGCCAGTAGTATAGAATGGACTAGCGGGAGGACCGGGGAGCTGTTTTTT.

This clonotype has ten or more counts. This chain links TRBV10-3 with TRBJ2-5; D is ambiguous. The germline gives CDR1 ENHRY, CDR2 SYGVKD. With 2 bases removed from V and 5 bases from J, the gap between germline ends came to 6 bases. The CDR3 loop spans 12 amino acids. CDR3 region: CAISEGVETQYF. DNA of the CDR3: TGTGCCATCAGTGAGGGGGTGGAGACCCAGTACTTC.

This clonotype was recorded a few times. The genes are TRBV18 and TRBJ2-3; D may be TRBD1 (5 bases). The CDR3 extends over 15 amino acids. Trimming removed 3 bases at V and 0 bases at J, with 10 bases between. CDR1 is KGHSH, CDR2 LQKENI, per germline. CDR3 coding DNA: TGTGCCAGCTCACCTCAGGGAACTAGCACAGATACGCAGTATTTT. Translated, it gives CASSPQGTSTDTQYF.

This clonotype occurred many times. The chain has TRBV7-8 and TRBJ2-7; 13 nucleotides agree with TRBD2. The CDR3 is 14 residues long. J gave up 6 bases and V 3 bases, and 2 bases lay outside the gene matches. Germline V gene lookup returns CDR1 SGHVS and CDR2 FQNEAQ. CDR3 sequence: CASSLGTSGVEQYF. The CDR3 bases are TGTGCCAGCAGCTTGGGGACTAGCGGGGTCGAGCAGTACTTC.

The table lists this clonotype with many counts. The V gene is TRBV2, the J gene TRBJ2-7; TRBD2 matches at 14 bases. Unmatched junction bases numbered 6, after V lost 8 bases and J lost 6 bases. The CDR3 is 14 residues long. Germline CDR1 and CDR2: SNHLY and FYNNEI. The CDR3 loop is CASSWTSGGSEQYF. For the CDR3, the DNA is TGTGCCAGCTCCTGGACTAGCGGGGGGTCCGAGCAGTACTTC.

This clonotype was recorded many times. J is TRBJ1-5 and V is TRBV19; no firm D call. The germline CDR1 and CDR2 sequences are LNHDA and SQIVND (reference sequence). CDR3 length: 14 amino acids. V lost 6 bases, J lost 6 bases, and 15 bases lay in between. CDR3 sequence (DNA): TGTGCCAGTAGCCTTGACGGCCGGGGTCAGCCCCAGCATTTT. Its protein product is CASSLDGRGQPQHF.

This clonotype was counted many times. The V and J genes are TRBV4-3 and TRBJ2-3; 8 bases map to TRBD2. Germline CDR1 and CDR2: LGHNA and YSLEER. The V segment lost 4 bases and the J segment 0 bases; nucleotides outside the gene matches: 9. This CDR3 has 17 residues. CDR3 sequence reads: CASSRRTSSGSTDTQYF. In DNA, the CDR3 is TGCGCCAGCAGCCGTCGAACTTCTAGCGGGAGCACAGATACGCAGTATTTT.

This clonotype was seen at least ten times. The V gene is TRBV4-1, the J gene TRBJ1-4, with TRBD1 matching 7 bases. CDR3 length: 15 amino acids. CDR1 is MGHRA, CDR2 YSYEKL, per germline. V shed 4 bases and J 3 bases; nucleotides not matched to a gene: 5. This CDR3 is CASSRQQGSNEKLFF. As DNA, the CDR3 is TGCGCCAGCAGCCGACAACAGGGGTCTAATGAAAAACTGTTTTTT.

This clonotype appeared many times. This rearrangement joins TRBV11-2 to TRBJ2-7, with D possibly being TRBD1 (5 bases). This CDR3 has 14 amino acids. Germline CDR1 reads SGHAT; CDR2 reads FQNNGV. V gave up 6 bases and J gave up 0 bases, with 12 bases separating them. Here the CDR3 DNA reads TGTGCCAGCAGAAGACAGTTTAGCTCCTACGAGCAGTACTTC. This translates into CASRRQFSSYEQYF.

A single count supports this clonotype. This sequence joins TRBV30 and TRBJ1-3; no clear D. Trimming removed 0 bases at V and 1 base at J, with 7 bases between. The CDR3 length is 14 residues. CDR1 and CDR2 (germline): GTSNPN, SVGIG (reference sequence). CDR3 loop: CAWSVGISGNTIYF. The CDR3 coding sequence is TGTGCCTGGAGTGTAGGGATTTCTGGAAACACCATATATTTT.

Ten or more counts support this clonotype. This chain joins TRBV30 and TRBJ2-1; D not resolved. This CDR3 is 10 amino acids long. Per germline, CDR1 GTSNPN and CDR2 SVGIG (reference sequence). Trimming stripped 5 bases from V and 4 bases from J, with 3 bases between. As DNA, the CDR3 is TGTGCCTGGGAGTACAATGAGCAGTTCTTC. It translates to CAWEYNEQFF.

This clonotype was counted at least ten times. The chain employs TRBV19 and TRBJ2-7; TRBD1 aligns across 8 bases. After removal of 4 bases from V and 4 bases from J, the junction contained 3 bases not matched to a gene. CDR1 is LNHDA, CDR2 SQIVND, per germline (reference sequence). The CDR3 spans 13 residues. CDR3 sequence: CASSNDRGYEQYF. The CDR3 nucleotides are TGTGCCAGTAGTAACGACAGGGGTTACGAGCAGTACTTC.

This clonotype was counted at least ten times. This chain links TRBV7-2 with TRBJ2-5; TRBD1 is a possible D gene (6 bases). CDR3 size: 14 residues. The V gene's germline CDR1 is SGHTA and CDR2 FQGNSA. The V end was cut by 5 bases, the J end by 1 base, with 11 bases between. The CDR3 loop is CASSAGTFQETQYF. The CDR3 DNA reads as TGTGCCAGCAGCGCCGGGACATTCCAAGAGACCCAGTACTTC.

Note on this clonotype: A read error may be the cause here, since a much bigger clone is one base away. This chain links TRBV19 with TRBJ1-5; the D is unclear. The CDR3 contains 16 residues. The V end was cut by 5 bases, the J end by 3 bases, with 17 bases between. Germline V gene lookup returns CDR1 LNHDA and CDR2 SQIVND (reference sequence). The CDR3 reads CASSFSARRHNQPQHF. In DNA form, the CDR3 reads TGTGCCAGTAGTTTCTCGGCGAGGCGCCACAATCAGCCCCAGCATTTT.

Remarks on this clonotype: Just one base apart from a much larger clone, this may be a read error. V is TRBV11-3 and J is TRBJ2-1; 7 nucleotides line up with TRBD1. The junction had 15 bases not matched to a gene; V was cut back by 0 bases and J by 7 bases. The CDR3 runs 18 residues. Germline CDR1 is SGHNT and CDR2 is YENEEA. The CDR3 nucleotides read TGTGCCAGCAGCTTAGATCTGAGAACAGGGGCCCCTTCAAATGAGCAGTTCTTC. Translation gives CASSLDLRTGAPSNEQFF.